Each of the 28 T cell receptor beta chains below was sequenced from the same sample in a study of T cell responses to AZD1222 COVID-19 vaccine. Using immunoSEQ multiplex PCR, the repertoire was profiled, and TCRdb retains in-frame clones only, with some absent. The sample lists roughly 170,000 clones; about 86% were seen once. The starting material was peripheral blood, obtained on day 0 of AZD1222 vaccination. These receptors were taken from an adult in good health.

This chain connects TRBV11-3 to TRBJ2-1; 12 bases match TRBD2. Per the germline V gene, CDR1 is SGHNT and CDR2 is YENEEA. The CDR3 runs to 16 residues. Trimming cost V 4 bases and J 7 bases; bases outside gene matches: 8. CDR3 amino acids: CASSSRLAGAGNEQFF. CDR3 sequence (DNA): TGTGCCAGCAGCTCGCGACTAGCGGGAGCAGGAAATGAGCAGTTCTTC.

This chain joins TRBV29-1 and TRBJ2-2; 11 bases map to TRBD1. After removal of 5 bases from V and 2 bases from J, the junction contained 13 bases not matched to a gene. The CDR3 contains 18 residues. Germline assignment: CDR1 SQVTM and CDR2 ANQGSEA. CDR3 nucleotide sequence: TGCAGCGTTTCCCCCACAGCGGGGACAGGGGGAAACACCGGGGAGCTGTTTTTT. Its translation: CSVSPTAGTGGNTGELFF.

The CDR3 reads CASSFRRASYGYTF. CDR3 DNA sequence: TGTGCCAGCAGTTTCCGAAGGGCGTCTTATGGCTACACCTTC. The genes are TRBV28 and TRBJ1-2, with D hard to call. The germline V and J ends were trimmed by 3 bases and 5 bases, with 13 bases remaining between them. The CDR3 sequence is 14 residues long. Germline V gene data show CDR1 as MDHEN and CDR2 as SYDVKM.

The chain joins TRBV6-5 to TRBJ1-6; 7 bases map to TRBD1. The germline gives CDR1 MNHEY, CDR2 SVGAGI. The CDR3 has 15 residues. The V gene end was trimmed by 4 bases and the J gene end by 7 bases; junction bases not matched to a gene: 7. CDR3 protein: CASSSRRGENSPLHF. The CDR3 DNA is TGTGCCAGCAGTTCCCGCAGGGGGGAGAATTCACCCCTCCACTTT.

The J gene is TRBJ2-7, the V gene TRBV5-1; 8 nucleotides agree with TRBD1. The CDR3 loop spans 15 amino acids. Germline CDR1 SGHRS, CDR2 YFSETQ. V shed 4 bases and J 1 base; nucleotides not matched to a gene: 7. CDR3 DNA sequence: TGCGCCAGCAGCGCGACAGGGGCGATTTCCTACGAGCAGTACTTC. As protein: CASSATGAISYEQYF.

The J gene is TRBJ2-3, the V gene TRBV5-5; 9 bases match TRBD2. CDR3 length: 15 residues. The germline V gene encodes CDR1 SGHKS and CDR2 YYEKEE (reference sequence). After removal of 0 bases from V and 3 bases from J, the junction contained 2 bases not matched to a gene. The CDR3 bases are TGTGCCAGCAGCTTGGGCGGGAGGGGGACAGATACGCAGTATTTT. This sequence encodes CASSLGGRGTDTQYF.

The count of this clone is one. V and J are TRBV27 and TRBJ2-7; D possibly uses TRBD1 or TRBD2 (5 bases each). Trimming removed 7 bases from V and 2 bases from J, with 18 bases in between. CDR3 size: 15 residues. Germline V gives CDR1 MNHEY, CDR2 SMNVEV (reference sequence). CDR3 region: CASTPLGLGAYEQYF. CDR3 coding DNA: TGTGCCAGCACTCCCCTTGGTCTGGGGGCCTACGAGCAGTACTTC.

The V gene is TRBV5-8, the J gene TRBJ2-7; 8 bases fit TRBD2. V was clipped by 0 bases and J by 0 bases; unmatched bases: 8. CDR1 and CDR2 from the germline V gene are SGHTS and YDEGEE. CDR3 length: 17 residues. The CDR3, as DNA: TGTGCCAGCAGCTTGGTTAATAGCGGGATGTTCTCCTACGAGCAGTACTTC. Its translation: CASSLVNSGMFSYEQYF.

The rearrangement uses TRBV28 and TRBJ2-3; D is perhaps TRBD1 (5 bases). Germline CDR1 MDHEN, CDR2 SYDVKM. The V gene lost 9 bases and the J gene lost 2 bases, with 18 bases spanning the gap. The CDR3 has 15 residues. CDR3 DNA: TGTGCCAGAAACCTGACAGCGTCGACCACAGATACGCAGTATTTT. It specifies CARNLTASTTDTQYF.

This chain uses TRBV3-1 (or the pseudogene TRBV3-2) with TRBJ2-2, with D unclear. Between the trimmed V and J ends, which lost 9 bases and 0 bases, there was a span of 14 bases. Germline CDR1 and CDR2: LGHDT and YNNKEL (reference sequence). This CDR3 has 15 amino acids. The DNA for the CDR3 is TGTGCCAGTCCGGCCATGCGGTCGAACACCGGGGAGCTGTTTTTT. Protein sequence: CASPAMRSNTGELFF.

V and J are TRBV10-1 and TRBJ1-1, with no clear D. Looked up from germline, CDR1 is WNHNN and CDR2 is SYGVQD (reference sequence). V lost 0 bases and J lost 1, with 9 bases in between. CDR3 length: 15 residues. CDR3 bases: TGCGCCAGCAGTGAGTCGATATTAGGGAACACTGAAGCTTTCTTT. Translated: CASSESILGNTEAFF.

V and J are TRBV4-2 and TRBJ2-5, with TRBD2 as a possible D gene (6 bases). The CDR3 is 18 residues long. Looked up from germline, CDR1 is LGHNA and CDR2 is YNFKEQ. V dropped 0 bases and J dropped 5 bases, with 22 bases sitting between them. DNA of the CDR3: TGTGCCAGCAGCCAAGAGGCCCTAGGGGCGGGGATGGAGGAGACCCAGTACTTC. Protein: CASSQEALGAGMEETQYF.

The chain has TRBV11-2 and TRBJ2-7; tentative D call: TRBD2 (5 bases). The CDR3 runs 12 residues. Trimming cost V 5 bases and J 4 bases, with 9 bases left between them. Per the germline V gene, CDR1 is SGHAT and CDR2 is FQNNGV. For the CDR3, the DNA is TGTGCCAGCAGCGTAGCGCGGTACGAGCAGTACTTC. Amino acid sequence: CASSVARYEQYF. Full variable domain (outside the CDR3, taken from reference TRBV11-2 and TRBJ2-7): EAGVAQSPRYKIIEKRQSVAFWCNPISGHATLYWYQQILGQGPKLLIQFQNNGVVDDSQLPKDRFSAERLKGVDSTLKIQPAKLEDSAVYLCASSVARYEQYFGPGTRLTVT.

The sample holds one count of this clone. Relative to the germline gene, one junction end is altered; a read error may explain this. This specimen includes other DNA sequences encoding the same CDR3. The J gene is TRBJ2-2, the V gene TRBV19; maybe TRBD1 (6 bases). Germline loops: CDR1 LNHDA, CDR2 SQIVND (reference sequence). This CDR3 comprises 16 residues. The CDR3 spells CASSISLARGTGELFF. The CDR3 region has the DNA TGTGCCAGTAGTATTAGCCTAGCTAGGGGGACCGGGGAGTTGTTTTTT.

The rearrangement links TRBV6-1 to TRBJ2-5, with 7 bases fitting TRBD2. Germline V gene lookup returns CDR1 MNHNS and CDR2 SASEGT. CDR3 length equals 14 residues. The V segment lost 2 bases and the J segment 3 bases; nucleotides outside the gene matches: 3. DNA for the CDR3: TGTGCCAGCAGTGAACGACTAGCCGAAGAGACCCAGTACTTC. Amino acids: CASSERLAEETQYF.

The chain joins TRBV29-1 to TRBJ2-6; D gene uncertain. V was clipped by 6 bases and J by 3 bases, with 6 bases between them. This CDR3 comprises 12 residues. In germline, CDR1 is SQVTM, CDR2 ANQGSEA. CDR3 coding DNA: TGCAGCGTACAAGGTGGGGCCAACGTCCTGACTTTC. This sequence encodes CSVQGGANVLTF.

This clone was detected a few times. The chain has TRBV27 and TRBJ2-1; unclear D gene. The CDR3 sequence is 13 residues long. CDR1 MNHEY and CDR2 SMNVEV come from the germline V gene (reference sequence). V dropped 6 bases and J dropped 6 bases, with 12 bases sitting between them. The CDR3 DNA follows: TGTGCCAGCAGCACCAACTATCCCAATGAGCAGTTCTTC. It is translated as CASSTNYPNEQFF.

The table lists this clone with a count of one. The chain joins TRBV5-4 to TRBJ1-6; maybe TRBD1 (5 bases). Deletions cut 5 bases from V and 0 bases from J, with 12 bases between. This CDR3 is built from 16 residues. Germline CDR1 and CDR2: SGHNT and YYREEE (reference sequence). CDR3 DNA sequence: TGTGCCAGCAGGGCAGGGTTTTCCTCCTATAATTCACCCCTCCACTTT. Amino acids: CASRAGFSSYNSPLHF.

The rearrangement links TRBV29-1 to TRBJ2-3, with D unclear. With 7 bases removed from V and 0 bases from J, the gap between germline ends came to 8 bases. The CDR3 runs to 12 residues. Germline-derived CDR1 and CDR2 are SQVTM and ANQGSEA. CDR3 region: CSAGASTDTQYF. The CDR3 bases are TGCAGCGCTGGCGCTAGCACAGATACGCAGTATTTT.

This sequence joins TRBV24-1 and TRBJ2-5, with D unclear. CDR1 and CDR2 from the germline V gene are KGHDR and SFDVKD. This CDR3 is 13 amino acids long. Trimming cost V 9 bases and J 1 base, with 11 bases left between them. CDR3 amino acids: CATLLGAQETQYF. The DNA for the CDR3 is TGTGCCACCCTCCTGGGTGCCCAAGAGACCCAGTACTTC.

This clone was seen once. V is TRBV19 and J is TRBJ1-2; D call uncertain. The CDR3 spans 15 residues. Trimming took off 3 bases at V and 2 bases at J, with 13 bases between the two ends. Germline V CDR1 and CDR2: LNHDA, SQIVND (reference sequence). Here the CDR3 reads CASSISQIENYGYTF. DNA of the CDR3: TGTGCCAGTAGTATCTCGCAAATAGAAAACTATGGCTACACCTTC.

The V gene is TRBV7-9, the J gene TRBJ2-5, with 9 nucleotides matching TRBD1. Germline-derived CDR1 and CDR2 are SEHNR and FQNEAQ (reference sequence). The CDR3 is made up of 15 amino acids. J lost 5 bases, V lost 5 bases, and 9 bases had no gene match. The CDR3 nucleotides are TGTGCCAGCAGCCGCCCGACAGGGGGTGAGGAGACCCAGTACTTC. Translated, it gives CASSRPTGGEETQYF.

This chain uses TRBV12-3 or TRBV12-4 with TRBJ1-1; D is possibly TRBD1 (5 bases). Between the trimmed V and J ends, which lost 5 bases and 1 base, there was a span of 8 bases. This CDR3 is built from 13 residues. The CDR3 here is CASSLGGNTEAFF. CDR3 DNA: TGTGCCAGCAGTCTGGGGGGGAACACTGAAGCTTTCTTT.

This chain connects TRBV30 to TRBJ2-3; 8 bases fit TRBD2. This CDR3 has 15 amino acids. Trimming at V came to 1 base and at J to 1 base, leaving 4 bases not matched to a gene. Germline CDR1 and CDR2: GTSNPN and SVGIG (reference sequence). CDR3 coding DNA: TGTGCCTGGAGTGCACGACTAGCGCGCACAGATACGCAGTATTTT. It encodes CAWSARLARTDTQYF.

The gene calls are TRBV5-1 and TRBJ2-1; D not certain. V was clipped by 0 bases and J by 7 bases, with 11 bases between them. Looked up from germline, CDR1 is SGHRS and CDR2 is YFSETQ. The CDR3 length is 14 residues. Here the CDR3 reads CASSLELMVNEQFF. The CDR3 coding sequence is TGCGCCAGCAGCTTGGAGCTAATGGTTAATGAGCAGTTCTTC. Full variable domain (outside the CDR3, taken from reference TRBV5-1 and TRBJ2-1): KAGVTQTPRYLIKTRGQQVTLSCSPISGHRSVSWYQQTPGQGLQFLFEYFSETQRNKGNFPGRFSGRQFSNSRSEMNVSTLELGDSALYLCASSLELMVNEQFFGPGTRLTVL.

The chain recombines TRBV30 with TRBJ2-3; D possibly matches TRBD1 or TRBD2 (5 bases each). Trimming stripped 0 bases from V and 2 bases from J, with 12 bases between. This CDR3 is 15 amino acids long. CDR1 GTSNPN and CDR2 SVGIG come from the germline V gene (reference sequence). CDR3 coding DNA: TGTGCCTGGAGTGTAGGGGAGCAGGTCACAGATACGCAGTATTTT. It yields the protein CAWSVGEQVTDTQYF.

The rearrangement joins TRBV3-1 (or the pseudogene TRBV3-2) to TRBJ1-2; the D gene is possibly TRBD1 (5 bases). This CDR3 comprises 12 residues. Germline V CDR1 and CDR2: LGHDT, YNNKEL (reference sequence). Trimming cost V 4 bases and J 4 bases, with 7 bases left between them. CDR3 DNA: TGTGCCAGCAGCCGAGACAGCTATGGCTACACCTTC. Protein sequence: CASSRDSYGYTF.

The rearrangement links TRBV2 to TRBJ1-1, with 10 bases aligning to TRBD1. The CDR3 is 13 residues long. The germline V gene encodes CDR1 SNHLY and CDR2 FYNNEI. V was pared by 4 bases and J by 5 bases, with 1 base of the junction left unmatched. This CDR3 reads CASSGDRGTEAFF. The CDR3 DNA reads TGTGCCAGCAGTGGGGACAGGGGAACTGAAGCTTTCTTT.